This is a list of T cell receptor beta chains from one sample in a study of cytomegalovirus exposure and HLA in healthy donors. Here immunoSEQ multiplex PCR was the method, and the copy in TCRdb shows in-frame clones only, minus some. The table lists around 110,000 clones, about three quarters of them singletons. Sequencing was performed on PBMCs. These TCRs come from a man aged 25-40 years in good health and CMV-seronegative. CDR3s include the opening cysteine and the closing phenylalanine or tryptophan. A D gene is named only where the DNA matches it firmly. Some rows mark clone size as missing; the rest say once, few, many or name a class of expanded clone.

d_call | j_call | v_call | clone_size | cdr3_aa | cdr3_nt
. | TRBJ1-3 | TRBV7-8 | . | CASSLAGQSGNTIYF | TGTGCCAGCAGCTTAGCAGGACAGTCTGGAAACACCATATATTTT
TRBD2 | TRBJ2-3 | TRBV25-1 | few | CASSDRLAGLEGTQYF | TGTGCCAGCAGTGATCGGCTAGCGGGGTTAGAAGGTACGCAGTATTTT
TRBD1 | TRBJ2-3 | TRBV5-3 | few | CARSLASDRGPRSPSTDTQYF | TGTGCCAGAAGCTTGGCTTCGGACAGGGGGCCCCGTTCTCCTAGCACAGATACGCAGTATTTT
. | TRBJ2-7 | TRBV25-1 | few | CASSEYGGSYEQYF | TGTGCCAGCAGTGAATACGGCGGCTCCTACGAGCAGTACTTC
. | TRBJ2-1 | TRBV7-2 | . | CASSPLDEQFF | TGTGCCAGCAGCCCCCTCGATGAGCAGTTCTTC
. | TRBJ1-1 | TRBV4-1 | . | CASSQGPVVMNTEAFF | TGCGCCAGCAGCCAAGGTCCCGTTGTTATGAACACTGAAGCTTTCTTT
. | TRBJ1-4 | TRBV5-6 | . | CASSWGGPNEKLFF | TGTGCCAGCAGCTGGGGGGGGCCTAATGAAAAACTGTTTTTT
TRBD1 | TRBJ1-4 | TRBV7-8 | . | CASSLDGTAFASTNEKLFF | TGTGCCAGCAGCTTAGACGGGACAGCCTTCGCCTCAACTAATGAAAAACTGTTTTTT
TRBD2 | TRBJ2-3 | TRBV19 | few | CASSSPGTSGAGAQYF | TGTGCCAGTAGTTCCCCCGGGACTAGCGGGGCTGGCGCGCAGTATTTT
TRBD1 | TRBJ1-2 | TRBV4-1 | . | CASSQGVRGVHGYTF | TGCGCCAGCAGCCAAGGGGTCAGGGGGGTGCATGGCTACACCTTC
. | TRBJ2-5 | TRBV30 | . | CAWSVQGSVDRETQYF | TGTGCCTGGAGTGTACAAGGTAGCGTTGATCGAGAGACCCAGTACTTC
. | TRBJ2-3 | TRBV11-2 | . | CASSPGDGSTDTQYF | TGTGCCAGCAGCCCGGGGGATGGGAGCACAGATACGCAGTATTTT
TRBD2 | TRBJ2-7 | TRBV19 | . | CASSFTSGTEQYF | TGTGCCAGTAGTTTCACTAGCGGGACCGAGCAGTACTTC
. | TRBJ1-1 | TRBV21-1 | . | CASSKRSGREGLTEAFF | TGTGCCAGCAGCAAAAGGAGTGGTCGGGAGGGGCTAACTGAAGCTTTCTTT
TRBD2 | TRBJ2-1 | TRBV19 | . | CASSLPRLAGGGSYNEQFF | TGTGCCAGTAGTCTCCCACGACTAGCGGGAGGGGGCTCCTACAATGAGCAGTTCTTC
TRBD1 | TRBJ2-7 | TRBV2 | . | CAGRQGTSYYEQYF | TGTGCCGGAAGACAGGGCACCTCGTACTACGAGCAGTACTTC
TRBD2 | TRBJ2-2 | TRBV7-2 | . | CASSRRGTSGVGGELFF | TGTGCCAGCAGCCGGCGGGGGACTAGCGGGGTCGGCGGGGAGCTGTTTTTT
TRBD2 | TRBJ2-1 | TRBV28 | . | CASSLRVAGVYNEQFF | TGTGCCAGCAGTTTAAGGGTAGCGGGAGTCTACAATGAGCAGTTCTTC
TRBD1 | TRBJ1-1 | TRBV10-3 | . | CAIKSTGETNTEAFF | TGTGCCATCAAATCGACAGGGGAAACGAACACTGAAGCTTTCTTT
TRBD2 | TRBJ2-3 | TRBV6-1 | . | CASRLAWETDTQYF | TGTGCCAGCAGACTAGCGTGGGAGACAGATACGCAGTATTTT
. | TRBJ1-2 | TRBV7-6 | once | CASSLGAGYGYTF | TGTGCCAGCAGCTTAGGGGCCGGCTATGGCTACACCTTC
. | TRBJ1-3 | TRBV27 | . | CASSSFTSSGNTIYF | TGTGCCAGCAGTTCCTTTACCAGCTCTGGAAACACCATATATTTT
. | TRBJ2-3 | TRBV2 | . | CASSERRGSSTDTQYF | TGTGCCAGCAGTGAAAGGCGGGGCAGCAGCACAGATACGCAGTATTTT
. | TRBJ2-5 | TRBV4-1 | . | CASSQGPLGGQETQYF | TGCGCCAGCAGCCAAGGACCCCTGGGGGGACAAGAGACCCAGTACTTC
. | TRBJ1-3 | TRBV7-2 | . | CASTSSGRGNTIYF | TGTGCCAGCACCTCGTCGGGGAGAGGAAACACCATATATTTT
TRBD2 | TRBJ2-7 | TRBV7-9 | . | CASSRLAGVDEQYF | TGTGCCAGCAGCCGACTAGCGGGAGTCGACGAGCAGTACTTC
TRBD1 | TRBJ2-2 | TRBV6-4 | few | CASSGDSTGELFF | TGTGCCAGCAGTGGGGACAGCACCGGGGAGCTGTTTTTT
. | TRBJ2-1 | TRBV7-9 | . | CASSPRGRNYNEQFF | TGTGCCAGCAGTCCCAGGGGAAGGAACTACAATGAGCAGTTCTTC
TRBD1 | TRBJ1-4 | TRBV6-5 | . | CASSYSRQGTEKLFF | TGTGCCAGCAGTTACTCGCGACAGGGGACTGAAAAACTGTTTTTT
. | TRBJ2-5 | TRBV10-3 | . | CAISESTEETQYF | TGTGCCATCAGTGAGTCGACAGAAGAGACCCAGTACTTC
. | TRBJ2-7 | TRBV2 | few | CASSERGYEQYF | TGTGCCAGCAGTGAAAGGGGGTACGAGCAGTACTTC
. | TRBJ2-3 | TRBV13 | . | CASSRGVSTDTQYF | TGTGCCAGCAGCCGCGGGGTAAGCACAGATACGCAGTATTTT
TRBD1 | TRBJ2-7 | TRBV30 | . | CAWRAPPGQGNYEQYF | TGTGCCTGGAGGGCACCGCCGGGACAGGGGAATTACGAGCAGTACTTC
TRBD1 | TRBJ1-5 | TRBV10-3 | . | CAISESMSTGAQPQHF | TGTGCCATCAGTGAGTCGATGTCGACAGGGGCACAGCCCCAGCATTTT
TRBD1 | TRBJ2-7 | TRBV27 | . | CASLGQGSSYEQYF | TGTGCCAGCCTCGGACAGGGTAGCTCCTACGAGCAGTACTTC
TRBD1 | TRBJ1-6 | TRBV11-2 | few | CASSSTRGQGWSPLHF | TGTGCCAGCAGCTCAACCAGGGGACAGGGGTGGTCACCCCTCCACTTT
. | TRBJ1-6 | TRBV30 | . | CAWSEPGDNSPLHF | TGTGCCTGGAGTGAGCCCGGAGATAATTCACCCCTCCACTTT
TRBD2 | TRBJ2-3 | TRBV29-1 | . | CSVEKSGGKDTQYF | TGCAGCGTTGAGAAAAGCGGGGGTAAAGATACGCAGTATTTT